This is a list of T cell receptor beta chains from one sample in a study of T cells of healthy individuals. TCRdb itself ran the 5' RACE reads through MiXCR, one entry per CDR3 protein. The sample includes roughly 76,000 distinct CDR3 sequences, around 5.1% of them seen just once. All receptors come from a female donor in good health. Each CDR3 is given with its conserved first and last residue. The order of the fields is J gene, D gene, clone size, V gene, CDR3 protein, CDR3 DNA. D genes are given only for firm matches. Where a row states a size, it is once, few, many or the class of an expanded clone; other rows omit it.

J: TRBJ2-1; D: -; size: many; V: TRBV29-1; CDR3: CSVEDPSTVYNEQFF; DNA: TGCAGCGTTGAAGATCCTTCGACAGTTTACAATGAGCAGTTCTTC
J: TRBJ2-3; D: TRBD2; size: -; V: TRBV7-9; CDR3: CASSLGRSSGKATDTQYF; DNA: TGTGCCAGCAGCTTAGGAAGGTCTAGCGGGAAAGCAACAGATACGCAGTATTTT
J: TRBJ2-3; D: -; size: many; V: TRBV29-1; CDR3: CSALPPIGADTQYF; DNA: TGCAGCGCCTTACCTCCCATAGGGGCAGATACGCAGTATTTT
J: TRBJ2-6; D: -; size: many; V: TRBV15; CDR3: CATSSRAAGANVLTF; DNA: TGTGCCACCAGCAGCAGGGCGGCTGGGGCCAACGTCCTGACTTTC
J: TRBJ2-7; D: -; size: many; V: TRBV12-3/TRBV12-4; CDR3: CASSASENWYEQYF; DNA: TGTGCCAGCAGTGCTAGCGAGAATTGGTACGAGCAGTACTTC
J: TRBJ2-2; D: -; size: many; V: TRBV10-3; CDR3: CAISGTLIVDTGELFF; DNA: TGTGCCATCAGTGGAACACTCATAGTTGACACCGGGGAGCTGTTTTTT
J: TRBJ1-1; D: -; size: -; V: TRBV5-4; CDR3: CASSFGRGAEAFF; DNA: TGTGCCAGCAGCTTTGGTCGGGGCGCTGAAGCTTTCTTT
J: TRBJ2-2; D: -; size: many; V: TRBV6-2/TRBV6-3; CDR3: CASSYSPRANTGELFF; DNA: TGTGCCAGCAGTTACTCGCCCAGGGCGAACACCGGGGAGCTGTTTTTT
J: TRBJ2-3; D: TRBD1; size: many; V: TRBV9; CDR3: CASSVRQGRGTDTQYF; DNA: TGTGCCAGCAGCGTCCGACAGGGGCGAGGGACAGATACGCAGTATTTT
J: TRBJ2-5; D: TRBD1; size: -; V: TRBV20-1; CDR3: CSARAGDRGSETQYF; DNA: TGCAGTGCTAGAGCTGGGGACAGGGGGTCGGAGACCCAGTACTTC
J: TRBJ2-3; D: -; size: -; V: TRBV12-3/TRBV12-4; CDR3: CASSLMTDLLDTQYF; DNA: TGTGCCAGCAGTTTAATGACGGATCTATTGGATACGCAGTATTTT
J: TRBJ1-5; D: TRBD1; size: many; V: TRBV20-1; CDR3: CSALDRVRQPQHF; DNA: TGCAGTGCTTTGGACAGGGTCAGGCAGCCCCAGCATTTT
J: TRBJ1-1; D: -; size: -; V: TRBV6-1; CDR3: CASSTVEAFF; DNA: TGTGCCAGCAGTACAGTAGAAGCTTTCTTT
J: TRBJ2-1; D: -; size: few; V: TRBV3-1; CDR3: CASSQEGGTEQFF; DNA: TGTGCCAGCAGCCAAGAAGGCGGGACTGAGCAGTTCTTC
J: TRBJ2-2; D: TRBD1; size: many; V: TRBV3-1; CDR3: CASSPLGQAPGELFF; DNA: TGTGCCAGCAGCCCCCTAGGACAGGCCCCCGGGGAGCTGTTTTTT
J: TRBJ2-7; D: TRBD2; size: few; V: TRBV20-1; CDR3: CSASRPGLAGGKLSYEQYF; DNA: TGCAGTGCTAGCCGGCCGGGACTAGCGGGAGGAAAGCTCTCCTACGAGCAGTACTTC
J: TRBJ2-7; D: -; size: many; V: TRBV28; CDR3: CASSPLLDRRAYEQYF; DNA: TGTGCCAGCAGTCCCCTGCTGGATAGGAGGGCCTACGAGCAGTACTTC
J: TRBJ2-7; D: TRBD2; size: many; V: TRBV7-9; CDR3: CASSLAGGPYEQYF; DNA: TGTGCCAGCAGCTTAGCGGGAGGGCCCTACGAGCAGTACTTC
J: TRBJ1-1; D: -; size: -; V: TRBV7-9; CDR3: CASSSFLGTEAFF; DNA: TGTGCCAGCAGCTCGTTCTTAGGCACTGAAGCTTTCTTT
J: TRBJ2-3; D: TRBD2; size: many; V: TRBV4-3; CDR3: CASSQDSYSLAGTDTQYF; DNA: TGCGCCAGCAGCCAAGATTCTTATTCACTAGCGGGAACAGATACGCAGTATTTT
J: TRBJ2-1; D: TRBD2; size: many; V: TRBV12-3/TRBV12-4; CDR3: CASSPRTSGSNNEQFF; DNA: TGTGCCAGCAGTCCTCGGACTAGCGGGAGCAACAATGAGCAGTTCTTC
J: TRBJ2-2; D: -; size: many; V: TRBV7-9; CDR3: CATPTKGVGELFF; DNA: TGTGCCACCCCCACTAAGGGGGTCGGGGAGCTGTTTTTT
J: TRBJ2-1; D: TRBD2; size: many; V: TRBV20-1; CDR3: CSARDFGGIAGDPQFF; DNA: TGCAGTGCTAGAGACTTCGGTGGGATAGCGGGAGATCCTCAGTTCTTC
J: TRBJ2-6; D: -; size: few; V: TRBV10-3; CDR3: CAIGAGIAGANVLTF; DNA: TGTGCCATCGGTGCAGGGATAGCTGGGGCCAACGTCCTGACTTTC
J: TRBJ2-3; D: TRBD1; size: many; V: TRBV2; CDR3: CASSGQGLSTDTQYF; DNA: TGTGCCAGCAGTGGACAGGGTCTCAGCACAGATACGCAGTATTTT
J: TRBJ2-3; D: -; size: -; V: TRBV7-2; CDR3: CASSSLTSTDTQYF; DNA: TGTGCCAGCAGCTCATTGACAAGCACAGATACGCAGTATTTT
J: TRBJ2-1; D: TRBD1; size: many; V: TRBV5-1; CDR3: CASSWGTGGAGEQFF; DNA: TGCGCCAGCAGCTGGGGGACAGGGGGCGCGGGTGAGCAGTTCTTC
J: TRBJ2-7; D: -; size: many; V: TRBV6-5; CDR3: CASSSRGRSSYEQYF; DNA: TGTGCCAGCAGTTCCCGCGGACGGAGCTCCTACGAGCAGTACTTC
J: TRBJ2-7; D: -; size: few; V: TRBV7-2; CDR3: CASSLAAGGHEQYF; DNA: TGTGCCAGCAGCTTAGCGGCAGGTGGCCACGAGCAGTACTTC
J: TRBJ2-3; D: -; size: many; V: TRBV15; CDR3: CATSPPGTSTDTQYF; DNA: TGTGCCACCAGCCCCCCCGGTACTAGCACAGATACGCAGTATTTT
J: TRBJ2-1; D: TRBD2; size: many; V: TRBV10-3; CDR3: CAISESTSGRLEFF; DNA: TGTGCCATCAGTGAGTCGACTAGCGGGAGGTTGGAGTTCTTC
J: TRBJ2-2; D: TRBD2; size: many; V: TRBV2; CDR3: CASSEVTGTSGTGELFF; DNA: TGTGCCAGCAGTGAAGTAACCGGGACTAGCGGGACCGGGGAGCTGTTTTTT
J: TRBJ1-5; D: -; size: few; V: TRBV7-2; CDR3: CASSLTGHPDSNQPQHF; DNA: TGTGCCAGCAGCTTAACAGGGCATCCCGATAGCAATCAGCCCCAGCATTTT